These T cell receptor beta chains were read from a single sample in a study of blood T cell repertoires in COVID-19. Clones were sequenced by immunoSEQ multiplex PCR, and TCRdb holds only the in-frame ones, with some missing. Here the sample spans about 380,000 clones, 81% being singletons. Sequenced: peripheral blood. The receptors were sampled from a human donor with acute or convalescent COVID-19. The donor label of this sample is uncertain. Both conserved end residues are part of each CDR3. Each record gives: J gene, V gene, CDR3 protein.

j_call: TRBJ2-7
v_call: TRBV6-1
cdr3_aa: CASSEAAGPSYEQYF

j_call: TRBJ1-2
v_call: TRBV5-5
cdr3_aa: CASSLGTGFNYGYTF

j_call: TRBJ2-7
v_call: TRBV11-2
cdr3_aa: CASSLGRGQGSHEQYF

j_call: TRBJ2-1
v_call: TRBV7-2
cdr3_aa: CATKNRNSYNEQFF

j_call: TRBJ2-1
v_call: TRBV2
cdr3_aa: CASGAATSGGYNEQFF

j_call: TRBJ1-2
v_call: TRBV20-1
cdr3_aa: CSASHGGANYGYTF

j_call: TRBJ2-3
v_call: TRBV25-1
cdr3_aa: CASSEQLLPSTDTQYF

j_call: TRBJ1-5
v_call: TRBV19
cdr3_aa: CASSSDRGMSNQPQHF

j_call: TRBJ2-6
v_call: TRBV19
cdr3_aa: CATNPQSGANVLTF

j_call: TRBJ1-2
v_call: TRBV2
cdr3_aa: CASSGDTYGYTF

j_call: TRBJ1-6
v_call: TRBV9
cdr3_aa: CASSVAGGGSPLHF

j_call: TRBJ2-5
v_call: TRBV2
cdr3_aa: CASRVDRMETQYF

j_call: TRBJ1-2
v_call: TRBV4-2
cdr3_aa: CASSQDLGANYGYTF

j_call: TRBJ2-3
v_call: TRBV23-1
cdr3_aa: CASSQIRQQGLFTDTQYF

j_call: TRBJ2-3
v_call: TRBV5-5
cdr3_aa: CASSPGLGIGTDTQYF

j_call: TRBJ1-6
v_call: TRBV5-1
cdr3_aa: CASMAGRFNSPLHF

j_call: TRBJ1-6
v_call: TRBV27
cdr3_aa: CASSLFSGSSYNSPLHF

j_call: TRBJ2-3
v_call: TRBV7-9
cdr3_aa: CASSFSGGDTQYF

j_call: TRBJ1-1
v_call: TRBV30
cdr3_aa: CAWSFHRGNRNTEAFF

j_call: TRBJ2-7
v_call: TRBV27
cdr3_aa: CASSLSGGGEQYF

j_call: TRBJ2-7
v_call: TRBV28
cdr3_aa: CASSLSGTGGDEQYF

j_call: TRBJ2-5
v_call: TRBV18
cdr3_aa: CASSTNQETQYF

j_call: TRBJ1-6
v_call: TRBV18
cdr3_aa: CASSPDRDSPLHF

j_call: TRBJ1-2
v_call: TRBV5-1
cdr3_aa: CASSLDQEQGVVEGGYTF

j_call: TRBJ2-4
v_call: TRBV27
cdr3_aa: CASRALAKNIQYF

j_call: TRBJ2-7
v_call: TRBV7-9
cdr3_aa: CASSQSGTRDYEQYF

j_call: TRBJ1-2
v_call: TRBV9
cdr3_aa: CASSVGWSGGYTF

j_call: TRBJ1-2
v_call: TRBV5-4
cdr3_aa: CASSLDRGYGYTF

j_call: TRBJ1-2
v_call: TRBV7-9
cdr3_aa: CAADRASGYGYTF

j_call: TRBJ1-6
v_call: TRBV25-1
cdr3_aa: CASSPSGSSYNSPLHF

j_call: TRBJ1-5
v_call: TRBV15
cdr3_aa: CATRSRDRVGNQPQHF

j_call: TRBJ2-7
v_call: TRBV7-2
cdr3_aa: CASSSGTRTYEQYF

j_call: TRBJ1-2
v_call: TRBV5-1
cdr3_aa: CASSFWTGANYGYTF

j_call: TRBJ2-7
v_call: TRBV5-1
cdr3_aa: CASSLAGGSYEQYF

j_call: TRBJ2-2
v_call: TRBV7-2
cdr3_aa: CASSLVAGGAAGELFF

j_call: TRBJ1-3
v_call: TRBV30
cdr3_aa: CAWSGTPRNTIYF

j_call: TRBJ1-1
v_call: TRBV14
cdr3_aa: CASSQDRVRGAEAFF

j_call: TRBJ1-1
v_call: TRBV18
cdr3_aa: CASSPQAHRGRAEAFF

j_call: TRBJ1-6
v_call: TRBV10-3
cdr3_aa: CAIRDSGDSPLHF

j_call: TRBJ2-3
v_call: TRBV27
cdr3_aa: CASSPVPSGGVDTQYF

j_call: TRBJ1-5
v_call: TRBV7-2
cdr3_aa: CASSWGQYNQPQHF

j_call: TRBJ1-5
v_call: TRBV7-9
cdr3_aa: CASSPPGASNQPQHF

j_call: TRBJ2-3
v_call: TRBV7-9
cdr3_aa: CASSLVAGTSTDTQYF

j_call: TRBJ2-7
v_call: TRBV11-2
cdr3_aa: CASSRNGRTYEQYF

j_call: TRBJ1-3
v_call: TRBV7-9
cdr3_aa: CASRATGVEGNTIYF

j_call: TRBJ1-2
v_call: TRBV27
cdr3_aa: CASSPIGGSWVGGYTF